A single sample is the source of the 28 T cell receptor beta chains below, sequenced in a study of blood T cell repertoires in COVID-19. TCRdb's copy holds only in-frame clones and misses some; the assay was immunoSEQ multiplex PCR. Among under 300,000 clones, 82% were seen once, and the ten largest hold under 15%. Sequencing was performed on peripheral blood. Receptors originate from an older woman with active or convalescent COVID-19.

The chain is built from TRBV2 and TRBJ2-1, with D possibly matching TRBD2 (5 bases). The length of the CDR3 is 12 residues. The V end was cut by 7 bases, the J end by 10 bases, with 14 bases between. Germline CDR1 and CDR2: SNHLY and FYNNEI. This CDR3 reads CASIPAGIEQFF. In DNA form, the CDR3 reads TGTGCCAGCATCCCTGCGGGTATCGAGCAGTTCTTC.

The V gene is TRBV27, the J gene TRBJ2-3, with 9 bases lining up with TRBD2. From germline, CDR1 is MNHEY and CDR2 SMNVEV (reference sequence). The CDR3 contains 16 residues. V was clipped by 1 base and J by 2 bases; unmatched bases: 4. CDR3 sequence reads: CASSLYSGGDTDTQYF. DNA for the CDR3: TGTGCCAGCAGTTTATATAGCGGGGGCGACACAGATACGCAGTATTTT.

CDR3 nucleotides: TGTGCCAGCACCCCGGGAGATTCACCCCTCCACTTT. Translated: CASTPGDSPLHF. The chain carries TRBV6-5 and TRBJ1-6; D not resolved. The CDR3 totals 12 residues. Germline V CDR1 and CDR2: MNHEY, SVGAGI. V lost 7 bases, J lost 8 bases, and 9 bases lay in between.

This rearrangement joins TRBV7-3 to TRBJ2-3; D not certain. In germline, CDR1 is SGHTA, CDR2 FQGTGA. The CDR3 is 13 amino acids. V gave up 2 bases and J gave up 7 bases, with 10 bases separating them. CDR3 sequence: CASSLDRVNTQYF. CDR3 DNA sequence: TGTGCCAGCAGCTTAGATCGGGTAAATACGCAGTATTTT. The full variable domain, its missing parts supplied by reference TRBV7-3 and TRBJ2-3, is GAGVSQTPSNKVTEKGKYVELRCDPISGHTALYWYRQSLGQGPEFLIYFQGTGAADDSGLPNDRFFAVRPEGSVSTLKIQRTERGDSAVYLCASSLDRVNTQYFGPGTRLTVL.

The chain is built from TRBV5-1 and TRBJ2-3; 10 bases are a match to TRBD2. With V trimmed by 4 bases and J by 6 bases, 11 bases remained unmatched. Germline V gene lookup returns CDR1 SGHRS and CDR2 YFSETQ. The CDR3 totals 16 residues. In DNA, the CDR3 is TGCGCCAGCAGCCCGAACCTAGCGGGGGCTGGGGATACGCAGTATTTT. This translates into CASSPNLAGAGDTQYF.

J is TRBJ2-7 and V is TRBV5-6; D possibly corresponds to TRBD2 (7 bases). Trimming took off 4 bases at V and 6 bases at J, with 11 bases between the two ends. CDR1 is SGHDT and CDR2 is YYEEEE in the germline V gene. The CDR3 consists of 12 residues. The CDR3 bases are TGTGCCAGCAGCCGGGGGGCCCGCGAGCAGTACTTC. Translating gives CASSRGAREQYF. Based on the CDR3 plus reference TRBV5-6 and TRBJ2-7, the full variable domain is DAGVTQSPTHLIKTRGQQVTLRCSPKSGHDTVSWYQQALGQGPQFIFQYYEEEERQRGNFPDRFSGHQFPNYSSELNVNALLLGDSALYLCASSRGAREQYFGPGTRLTVT.

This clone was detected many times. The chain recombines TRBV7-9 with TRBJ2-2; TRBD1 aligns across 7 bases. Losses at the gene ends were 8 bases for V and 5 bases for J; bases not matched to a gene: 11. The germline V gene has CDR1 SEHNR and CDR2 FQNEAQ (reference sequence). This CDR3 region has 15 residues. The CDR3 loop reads CASGYLTGFTGELFF. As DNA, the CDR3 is TGTGCCAGCGGTTACCTGACAGGGTTTACCGGGGAGCTGTTTTTT.

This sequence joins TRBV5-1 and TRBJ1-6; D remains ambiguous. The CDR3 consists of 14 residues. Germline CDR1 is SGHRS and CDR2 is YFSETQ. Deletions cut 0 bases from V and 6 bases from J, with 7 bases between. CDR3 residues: CASSLDGFNSPLHF. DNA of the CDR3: TGCGCCAGCAGCTTGGACGGGTTTAATTCACCCCTCCACTTT.

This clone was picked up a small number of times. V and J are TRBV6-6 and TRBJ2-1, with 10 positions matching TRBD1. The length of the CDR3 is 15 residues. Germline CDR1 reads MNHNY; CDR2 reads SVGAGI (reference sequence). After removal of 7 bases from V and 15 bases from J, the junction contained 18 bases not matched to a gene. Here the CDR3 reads CASTQGDRGALYPFF. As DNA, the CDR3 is TGTGCCAGCACCCAAGGGGACAGGGGCGCCCTTTACCCGTTCTTC.

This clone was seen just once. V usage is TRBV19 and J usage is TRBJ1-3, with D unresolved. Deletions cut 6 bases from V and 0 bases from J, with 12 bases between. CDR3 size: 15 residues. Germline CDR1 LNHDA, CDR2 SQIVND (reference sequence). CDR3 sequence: CASRNKIISGNTIYF. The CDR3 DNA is TGTGCCAGTAGGAACAAGATTATCTCTGGAAACACCATATATTTT.

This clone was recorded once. CDR3 sequence reads: CASSPSGQVPTKQYF. The CDR3 DNA is TGTGCCAGCAGCCCATCTGGACAGGTACCTACGAAGCAGTACTTC. The chain employs TRBV7-9 and TRBJ2-7, with TRBD1 identical over 7 bases. The V and J ends lost 5 bases and 8 bases, in that order; junction bases with no gene match: 15. Germline V lookup: CDR1 SEHNR, CDR2 FQNEAQ (reference sequence). The CDR3 consists of 15 residues.

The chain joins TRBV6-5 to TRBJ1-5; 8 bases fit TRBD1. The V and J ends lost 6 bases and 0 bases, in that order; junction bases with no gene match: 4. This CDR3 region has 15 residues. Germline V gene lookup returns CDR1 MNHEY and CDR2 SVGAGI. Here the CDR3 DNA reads TGTGCCAGCAGGCGACAGGGGTATAGCAATCAGCCCCAGCATTTT. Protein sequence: CASRRQGYSNQPQHF.

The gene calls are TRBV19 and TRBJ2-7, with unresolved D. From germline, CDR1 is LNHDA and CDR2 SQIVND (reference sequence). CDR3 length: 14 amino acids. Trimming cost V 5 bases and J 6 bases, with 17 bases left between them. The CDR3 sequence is CASSSSLGPLEQYF. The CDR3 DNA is TGTGCCAGTAGTTCCTCTCTCGGTCCCCTCGAGCAGTACTTC.

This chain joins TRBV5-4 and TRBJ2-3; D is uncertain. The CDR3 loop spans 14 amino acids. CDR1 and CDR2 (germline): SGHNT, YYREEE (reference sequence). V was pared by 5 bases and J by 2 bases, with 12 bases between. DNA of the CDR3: TGTGCCAGCAGTACGCGCGATTCCACAGATACGCAGTATTTT. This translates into CASSTRDSTDTQYF.

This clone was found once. CDR3 residues: CASSPDRDEKLFF. The CDR3 nucleotides are TGTGCCAGCTCACCAGACAGAGATGAAAAACTGTTTTTT. This chain connects TRBV18 to TRBJ1-4; a possible D gene is TRBD1 (5 bases). The CDR3 extends over 13 amino acids. V was shortened by 2 bases and J by 6 bases, with 7 bases between the two germline ends. Germline CDR1 reads KGHSH; CDR2 reads LQKENI.

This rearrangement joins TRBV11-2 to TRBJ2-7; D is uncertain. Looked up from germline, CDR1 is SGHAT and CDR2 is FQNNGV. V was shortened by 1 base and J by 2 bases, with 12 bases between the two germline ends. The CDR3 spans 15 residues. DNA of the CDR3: TGTGCCAGCAGCTTAGCTTTAGCAGCCCCCTACGAGCAGTACTTC. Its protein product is CASSLALAAPYEQYF.

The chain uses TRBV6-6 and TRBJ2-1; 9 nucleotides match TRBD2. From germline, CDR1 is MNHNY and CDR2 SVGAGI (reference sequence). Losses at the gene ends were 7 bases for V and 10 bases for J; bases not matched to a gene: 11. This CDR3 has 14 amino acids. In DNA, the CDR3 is TGTGCCAGCACCAAAGAAGGGACTAGCAAGGAGCAGTTCTTC. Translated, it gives CASTKEGTSKEQFF.

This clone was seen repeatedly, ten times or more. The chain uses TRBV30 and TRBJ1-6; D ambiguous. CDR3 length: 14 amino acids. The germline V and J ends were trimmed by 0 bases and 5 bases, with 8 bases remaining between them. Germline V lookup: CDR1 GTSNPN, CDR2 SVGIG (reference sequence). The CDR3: CAWSVNSNNSPLHF. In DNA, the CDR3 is TGTGCCTGGAGTGTCAACAGCAATAATTCACCCCTCCACTTT.

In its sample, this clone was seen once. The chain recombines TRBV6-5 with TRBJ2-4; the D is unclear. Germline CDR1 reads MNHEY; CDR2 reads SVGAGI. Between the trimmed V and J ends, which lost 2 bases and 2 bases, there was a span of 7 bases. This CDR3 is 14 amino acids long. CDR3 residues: CASSYDGSKNIQYF. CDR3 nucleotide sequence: TGTGCCAGCAGTTACGACGGGTCCAAAAACATTCAGTACTTC.

In nucleotides, the CDR3 is TGTGCCAGCACCGCCGGGACACCGAACACTGAAGCTTTCTTT. This gives the protein CASTAGTPNTEAFF. The rearrangement uses TRBV6-5 and TRBJ1-1; TRBD1 might be the D (6 bases). CDR3 length: 14 amino acids. The germline CDR1 and CDR2 sequences are MNHEY and SVGAGI. V was shortened by 7 bases and J by 1 base, with 13 bases between the two germline ends.

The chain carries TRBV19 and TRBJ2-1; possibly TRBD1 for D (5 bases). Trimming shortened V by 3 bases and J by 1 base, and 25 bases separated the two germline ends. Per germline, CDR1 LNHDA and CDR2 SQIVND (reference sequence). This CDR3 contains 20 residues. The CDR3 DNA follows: TGTGCCAGTAGTATTAGGGGCCAGGGCGGTTACTTCGGGTCCTACAATGAGCAGTTCTTC. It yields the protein CASSIRGQGGYFGSYNEQFF.

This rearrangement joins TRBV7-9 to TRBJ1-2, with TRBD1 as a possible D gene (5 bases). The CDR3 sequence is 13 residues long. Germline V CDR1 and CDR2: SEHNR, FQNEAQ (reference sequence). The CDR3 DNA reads TGTGTTCTTTGGGAGGGGCCTAACTATGGCTACACCTTC. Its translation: CVLWEGPNYGYTF. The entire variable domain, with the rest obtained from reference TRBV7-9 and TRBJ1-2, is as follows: DTGVSQNPRHKITKRGQNVTFRCDPISEHNRLYWYRQTLGQGPEFLTYFQNEAQLEKSRLLSDRFSAERPKGSFSTLEIQRTEQGDSAMYLCVLWEGPNYGYTFGSGTRLTVV.

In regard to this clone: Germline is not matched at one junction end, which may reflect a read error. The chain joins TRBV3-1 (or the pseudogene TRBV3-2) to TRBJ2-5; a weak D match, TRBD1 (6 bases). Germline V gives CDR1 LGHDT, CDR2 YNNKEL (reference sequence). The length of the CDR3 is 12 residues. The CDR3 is CASSQEQGHVDF. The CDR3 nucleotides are TGTGCCAGCAGCCAAGAGCAGGGACACGTAGACTTC.

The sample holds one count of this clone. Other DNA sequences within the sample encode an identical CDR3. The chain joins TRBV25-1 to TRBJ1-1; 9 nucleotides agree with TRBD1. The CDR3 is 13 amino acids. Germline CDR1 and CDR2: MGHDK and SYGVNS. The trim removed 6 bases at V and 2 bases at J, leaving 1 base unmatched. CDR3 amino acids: CASRGQGNTEAFF. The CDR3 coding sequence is TGTGCCAGCAGGGGACAGGGTAACACTGAAGCTTTCTTT.

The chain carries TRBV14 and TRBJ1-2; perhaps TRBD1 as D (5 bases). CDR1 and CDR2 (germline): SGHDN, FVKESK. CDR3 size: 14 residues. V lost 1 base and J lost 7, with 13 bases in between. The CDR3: CASSQVRGEAGYTF. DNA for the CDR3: TGTGCCAGCAGCCAAGTGCGAGGGGAGGCTGGCTACACCTTC.

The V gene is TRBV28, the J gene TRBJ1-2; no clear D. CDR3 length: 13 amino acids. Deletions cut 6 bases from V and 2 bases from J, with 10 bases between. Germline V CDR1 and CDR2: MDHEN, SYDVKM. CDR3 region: CASRTGNNYGYTF. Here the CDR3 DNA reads TGTGCCAGCAGGACCGGGAACAACTATGGCTACACCTTC.

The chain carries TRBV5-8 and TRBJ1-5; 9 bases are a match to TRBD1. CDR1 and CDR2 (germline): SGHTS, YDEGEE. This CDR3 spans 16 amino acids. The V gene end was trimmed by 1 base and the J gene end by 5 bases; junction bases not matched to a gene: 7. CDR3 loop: CASSLFGTGGYQPQHF. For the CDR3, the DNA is TGTGCCAGCAGCTTGTTCGGCACAGGGGGCTATCAGCCCCAGCATTTT.

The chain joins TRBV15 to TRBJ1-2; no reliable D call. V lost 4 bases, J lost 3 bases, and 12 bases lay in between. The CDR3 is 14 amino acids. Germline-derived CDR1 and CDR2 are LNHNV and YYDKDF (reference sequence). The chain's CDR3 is CATSKAGPHYGYTF. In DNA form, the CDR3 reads TGTGCCACCAGCAAGGCAGGTCCTCACTATGGCTACACCTTC.